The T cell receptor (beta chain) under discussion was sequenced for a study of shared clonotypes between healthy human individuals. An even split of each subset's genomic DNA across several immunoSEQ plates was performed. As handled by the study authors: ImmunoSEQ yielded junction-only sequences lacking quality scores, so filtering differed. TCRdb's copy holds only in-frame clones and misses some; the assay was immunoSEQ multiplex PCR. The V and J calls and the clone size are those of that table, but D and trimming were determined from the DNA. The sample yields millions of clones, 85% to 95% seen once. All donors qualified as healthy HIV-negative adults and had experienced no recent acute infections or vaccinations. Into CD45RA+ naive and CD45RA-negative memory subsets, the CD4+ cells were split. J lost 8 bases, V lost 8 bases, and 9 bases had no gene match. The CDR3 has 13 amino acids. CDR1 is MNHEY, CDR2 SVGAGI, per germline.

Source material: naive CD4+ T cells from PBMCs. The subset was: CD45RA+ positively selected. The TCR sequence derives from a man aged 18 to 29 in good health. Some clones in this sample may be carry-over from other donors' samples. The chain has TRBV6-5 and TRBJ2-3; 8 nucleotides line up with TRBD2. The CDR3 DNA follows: TGTGCCAGCCATGCGGGAGGATCGGCTACGCAGTATTTT. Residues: CASHAGGSATQYF.